These T cell receptor beta chains were read from a single sample in a study of T cell responses to AZD1222 COVID-19 vaccine. Measured with immunoSEQ multiplex PCR; TCRdb has only the in-frame clones, and not every one. The sample includes 130,000 or so clones, about 94% of them seen just once. Material: peripheral blood, obtained on day 0 of AZD1222 vaccination. The receptors come from an adult in good health. Both conserved end residues are part of each CDR3. A D gene is named only where the DNA matches it firmly. Clone size is not always given. Where it is, it says once, few, many or a class for expanded clones.

TRBV5-1	.	TRBJ2-1	.	TGCGCCAGCAGCTCCCCTAGAGCGGACAGCTCCTACAATGAGCAGTTCTTC	CASSSPRADSSYNEQFF
TRBV27	.	TRBJ1-5	.	TGTGCCAGCAGACCGGCTACGCGGTGGCCCCAGCATTTT	CASRPATRWPQHF
TRBV5-4	TRBD1	TRBJ2-2	few	TGTGCCAGCAGGTCCGGGACAGGGAAACCGGCGAACACCGGGGAGCTGTTTTTT	CASRSGTGKPANTGELFF
TRBV28	TRBD2	TRBJ2-2	.	TGTGCCAGCAGTTTTGGTCGTCGGGCGGGAGGCGCGAACACCGGGGAGCTGTTTTTT	CASSFGRRAGGANTGELFF
TRBV5-1	.	TRBJ2-7	.	TGCGCCAGCAGCTATTCCGGGACGACCTACGAGCAGTACTTC	CASSYSGTTYEQYF
TRBV4-1	.	TRBJ1-2	once	TGCGCCAGCAGCCAGGCGGATAGGGACTATGGCTACACCTTC	CASSQADRDYGYTF
TRBV6-5	TRBD2	TRBJ2-7	.	TGTGCCAGCAGTCAACTTAGCGGGAAGAGCCACGAGCAGTACTTC	CASSQLSGKSHEQYF
TRBV27	.	TRBJ2-7	.	TGTGCCAGCAGCCGTTGGGACAAGATTTACGAGCAGTACTTC	CASSRWDKIYEQYF
TRBV10-3	.	TRBJ2-5	.	TGTGCCATCAGTGAGGGTCCCTGGAAATCGACCCAGTACTTC	CAISEGPWKSTQYF
TRBV2	TRBD1	TRBJ2-1	once	TGTGCCTCACTTCACCGGGACAGGGGGTATGATGAGCAGTTCTTC	CASLHRDRGYDEQFF
TRBV7-9	.	TRBJ2-6	.	TGTGCCAGCAAACAATCTTCTGGGGCCAACGTCCTGACTTTC	CASKQSSGANVLTF
TRBV7-9	.	TRBJ2-1	.	TGTGCCAGCAGCCGGAGCGGGCTCTCCTACAATGAGCAGTTCTTC	CASSRSGLSYNEQFF
TRBV5-6	TRBD1	TRBJ1-2	.	TGTGCCAGCAGCTTGACGGACAGGGGCCGCCTTAACTATGGCTACACCTTC	CASSLTDRGRLNYGYTF
TRBV9	.	TRBJ2-1	.	TGTGCCAGCAGCGTAGGGGTGGTTCTTGGCGATGAGCAGTTCTTC	CASSVGVVLGDEQFF
TRBV7-8	.	TRBJ2-5	.	TGTGCCAGCAGCTTAATAGGCTCGGGGACCCAGTACTTC	CASSLIGSGTQYF
TRBV5-4	TRBD2	TRBJ2-5	.	TGTGCCAGCAGCTTGGGGGGGACTAGCGGGAGTGGAGAGACCCAGTACTTC	CASSLGGTSGSGETQYF
TRBV2	.	TRBJ2-1	.	TGTGCCAGCAGTGTACTAGAATACAATGAGCAGTTCTTC	CASSVLEYNEQFF
TRBV19	.	TRBJ2-4	.	TGTGCCAGTCGAAGCACAGGGGGAGGGGGGAACATTCAGTACTTC	CASRSTGGGGNIQYF
TRBV4-3	TRBD2	TRBJ2-3	.	TGCGCCAGCAGCCAAGATCGGGGTAGCGGGAGCGATACGCAGTATTTT	CASSQDRGSGSDTQYF
TRBV7-2	TRBD1	TRBJ2-7	.	TGTGCCAGCAGCTTATACATGGAAGGGGCCGGGACAGCCTACGAGCAGTACTTC	CASSLYMEGAGTAYEQYF
TRBV28	.	TRBJ1-2	.	TGTGCCAGCAGATTAGGGCCCGGGTCCTCGGCCTACACCTTC	CASRLGPGSSAYTF
TRBV7-2	.	TRBJ2-2	.	TGTGCCAGCAGCTTCAGGGAGGCCGGGGAGCTGTTTTTT	CASSFREAGELFF
TRBV3-1/TRBV3-2	TRBD2	TRBJ2-2	.	TGTGCCAGCAGCCAGGAAGTTAGCGGGAGGGGGCGTACGTGGACCGGGGAGCTGTTTTTT	CASSQEVSGRGRTWTGELFF
TRBV4-1	TRBD2	TRBJ2-7	.	TGCGCCAGCAGCCTACGGACTAGCGGGAGCGGGTACGAGCAGTACTTC	CASSLRTSGSGYEQYF
TRBV19	.	TRBJ1-5	.	TGTGCCAGTAGTCCACAGGTTAATAGCAATCAGCCCCAGCATTTT	CASSPQVNSNQPQHF
TRBV5-8	.	TRBJ2-3	.	TGTGCCAGCAGCAAGGGACCCTACTTAGTCGATACGCAGTATTTT	CASSKGPYLVDTQYF
TRBV18	TRBD2	TRBJ2-1	.	TGTGCCAGCTCACCGCCTACCCCTAGCGGGAGGAGGGATGAGCAGTTCTTC	CASSPPTPSGRRDEQFF
TRBV23-1	.	TRBJ2-5	.	TGCGCCAGCAGTCATCAGGACAGACAAGAGACCCAGTACTTC	CASSHQDRQETQYF
TRBV7-9	TRBD1	TRBJ1-1	.	TGTGCCAGCAGCTCCTTACCGGGACAGGGTAAAGACACTGAAGCTTTCTTT	CASSSLPGQGKDTEAFF
TRBV6-5	TRBD2	TRBJ2-2	.	TGTGCCAGCAGAACGGGACTAGGGGGCGGGGAGCTGTTTTTT	CASRTGLGGGELFF
TRBV11-2	.	TRBJ2-1	.	TGTGCCAGCAGCTACGGGACGGCGATTTACAATGAGCAGTTCTTC	CASSYGTAIYNEQFF
TRBV6-5	.	TRBJ2-5	.	TGTGCCAGCAGTCATTTGGACAATCAAGAGACCCAGTACTTC	CASSHLDNQETQYF